This T cell receptor (beta chain) was identified during a study of blood T cell repertoires in COVID-19. Study-wide background: Sites across the United States, Italy and Spain contributed samples from acute and convalescent COVID-19.

Under the authors' procedure: The assay estimated nucleated cells by amplifying reference gene primers. The table came from immunoSEQ multiplex PCR; TCRdb's copy has only in-frame clones and leaves some out. That table furnishes V, J and clone size, whereas the DNA furnished D and trimming. The sample yields 120,000 to 150,000 clones, about 88% seen once. The CDR3 contains 17 residues. Germline V lookup: CDR1 MNHNS, CDR2 SASEGT. As concerns this clone: The junction does not match germline at one end; this may be a read error.

The chain employs TRBV6-1 and TRBJ2-3; TRBD2 aligns across 13 bases. This receptor was identified in a human donor with acute or convalescent COVID-19. The donor label of this sample is uncertain. Sequenced material: peripheral blood. The CDR3 here is CASSGTSGSQGTDTQYF. CDR3 sequence (DNA): TGTGCCAGCAGTGGGACTAGCGGGAGTCAAGGCACAGATACGCAATATTTT.